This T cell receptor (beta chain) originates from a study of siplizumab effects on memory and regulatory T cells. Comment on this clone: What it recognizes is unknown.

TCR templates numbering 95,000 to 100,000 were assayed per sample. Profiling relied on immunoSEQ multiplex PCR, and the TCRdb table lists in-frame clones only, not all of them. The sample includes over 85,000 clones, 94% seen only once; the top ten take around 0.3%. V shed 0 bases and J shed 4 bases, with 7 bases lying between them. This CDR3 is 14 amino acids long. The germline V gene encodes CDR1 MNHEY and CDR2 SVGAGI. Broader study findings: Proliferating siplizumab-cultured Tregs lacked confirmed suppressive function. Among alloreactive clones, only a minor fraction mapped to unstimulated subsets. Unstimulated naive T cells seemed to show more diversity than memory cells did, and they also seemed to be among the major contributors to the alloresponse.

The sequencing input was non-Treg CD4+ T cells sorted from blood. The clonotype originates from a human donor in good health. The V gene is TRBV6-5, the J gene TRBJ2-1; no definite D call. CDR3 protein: CASSYSSIYNEQFF. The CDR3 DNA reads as TGTGCCAGCAGTTACTCGTCCATATACAATGAGCAGTTCTTC.